These 18 T cell receptor beta chains came from one sample sequenced in a study of cytomegalovirus exposure and HLA in healthy donors. It was with 60 Vbeta and 13 Jbeta primers that the PCR ran. TCRdb's copy holds only in-frame clones and misses some; the assay was immunoSEQ multiplex PCR. The table shows nearly 110,000 clones, with more than 60% occurring only once. Sequenced sample: PBMCs. These receptors came from a man in his 60s in good health and CMV-seronegative.

The rearrangement uses TRBV2 and TRBJ1-5; D uncertain. The CDR3 totals 13 residues. V lost 3 bases, J lost 5 bases, and 8 bases lay in between. CDR1 is SNHLY, CDR2 FYNNEI, per germline. CDR3: CASSDFSYQPQHF. The CDR3 DNA is TGTGCCAGCAGTGACTTCAGTTATCAGCCCCAGCATTTT. Based on the CDR3 plus reference TRBV2 and TRBJ1-5, the full variable domain is EPEVTQTPSHQVTQMGQEVILRCVPISNHLYFYWYRQILGQKVEFLVSFYNNEISEKSEIFDDQFSVERPDGSNFTLKIRSTKLEDSAMYFCASSDFSYQPQHFGDGTRLSIL.

The chain uses TRBV15 and TRBJ2-4; D possibly corresponds to TRBD1 (6 bases). The ends were cut back, 3 bases at V and 6 bases at J, with 9 bases in the middle. Germline CDR1 and CDR2: LNHNV and YYDKDF (reference sequence). The CDR3 length is 13 residues. Written as DNA, the CDR3 is TGTGCCACCAGCAGTACAGGGCGAAACATTCAGTACTTC. Residues: CATSSTGRNIQYF.

The genes are TRBV5-1 and TRBJ2-5; 8 bases are a match to TRBD1. Germline V gene data show CDR1 as SGHRS and CDR2 as YFSETQ. The trim removed 3 bases at V and 0 bases at J, leaving 4 bases unmatched. The CDR3 contains 15 residues. The CDR3 spells CASSWGTGHQETQYF. CDR3 DNA sequence: TGCGCCAGCAGCTGGGGGACAGGCCACCAAGAGACCCAGTACTTC.

Only a few counts were recorded for this clone. J is TRBJ1-3 and V is TRBV5-1; D is unclear. CDR1 and CDR2 (germline): SGHRS, YFSETQ. The ends were cut back, 4 bases at V and 0 bases at J, with 11 bases in the middle. CDR3 size: 15 residues. The CDR3 spells CASSPIPSSGNTIYF. Here the CDR3 DNA reads TGCGCCAGCAGCCCTATCCCAAGCTCTGGAAACACCATATATTTT.

The rearrangement joins TRBV14 to TRBJ1-2; 10 positions match TRBD1. Trimming cost V 4 bases and J 8 bases; bases outside gene matches: 4. Germline loops: CDR1 SGHDN, CDR2 FVKESK. The CDR3 loop spans 13 amino acids. The CDR3, as DNA: TGTGCCAGCAGCCGACAGGGGGCGCGGGGCTACACCTTC. This sequence encodes CASSRQGARGYTF.

V and J are TRBV18 and TRBJ2-7, with D maybe TRBD1 (6 bases). The germline V and J ends were trimmed by 2 bases and 1 base, with 12 bases remaining between them. In germline, CDR1 is KGHSH, CDR2 LQKENI. CDR3 size: 15 residues. CDR3 sequence: CASSPSGQLSYEQYV. The CDR3 DNA reads as TGTGCCAGCTCACCATCCGGACAGCTTTCCTACGAGCAGTACGTC.

This clone turned up a few times. The V and J genes are TRBV6-4 and TRBJ2-3; D is unclear. CDR3 length equals 13 residues. In germline, CDR1 is MRHNA, CDR2 SNTAGT. Trimming left V 2 bases short and J 6 bases short, with 9 bases between. CDR3 sequence (DNA): TGTGCCAGCAGTGACACATACATGGATACGCAGTATTTT. Translation: CASSDTYMDTQYF.

This clone was recorded once. The chain has TRBV9 and TRBJ2-3; 7 bases agree with TRBD1. The CDR3 contains 17 residues. V lost 5 bases, J lost 2 bases, and 14 bases stayed unmatched. The V gene's germline CDR1 is SGDLS and CDR2 YYNGEE. In DNA, the CDR3 is TGTGCCAGCAGTCGTACCTTGGACAGGACGTACACAGATACGCAGTATTTT. It specifies CASSRTLDRTYTDTQYF.

The chain combines TRBV2 with TRBJ2-5; weak D call: TRBD2 (6 bases). The V and J ends lost 6 bases and 3 bases respectively, with 11 bases between them. From germline, CDR1 is SNHLY and CDR2 FYNNEI. This CDR3 region has 13 residues. This chain's CDR3 is CASRRDPKETQYF. The CDR3 nucleotides are TGTGCCAGCAGGCGGGACCCCAAAGAGACCCAGTACTTC. Combining the CDR3 with reference TRBV2 and TRBJ2-5 gives the whole variable domain EPEVTQTPSHQVTQMGQEVILRCVPISNHLYFYWYRQILGQKVEFLVSFYNNEISEKSEIFDDQFSVERPDGSNFTLKIRSTKLEDSAMYFCASRRDPKETQYFGPGTRLLVL.

This clone was seen at least ten times. The chain combines TRBV6-1 with TRBJ1-5; maybe TRBD1 (5 bases). The V end lost 6 bases, the J end lost 7 bases, and 10 bases lay between the germline ends. The CDR3 is 12 amino acids. The germline V gene encodes CDR1 MNHNS and CDR2 SASEGT. The CDR3 spells CASRGVRQPQHF. The CDR3 DNA follows: TGTGCCAGCAGAGGGGTACGACAGCCCCAGCATTTT.

The CDR3 loop reads CASSPWGSQISSSYNEQFF. CDR3 sequence (DNA): TGCGCCAGCAGCCCCTGGGGCTCTCAGATCTCCAGCTCCTACAATGAGCAGTTCTTC. The rearrangement uses TRBV4-3 and TRBJ2-1, with a possible D match to TRBD1 (5 bases). V was clipped by 4 bases and J by 0 bases, with 22 bases between them. The V gene's germline CDR1 is LGHNA and CDR2 YSLEER. The CDR3 covers 19 residues.

The chain has TRBV6-5 and TRBJ1-1; 7 nucleotides line up with TRBD1. CDR3 length: 13 residues. The V gene end was trimmed by 7 bases and the J gene end by 8 bases; junction bases not matched to a gene: 10. Germline V lookup: CDR1 MNHEY, CDR2 SVGAGI. The CDR3 sequence: CASTRTTGNEAFF. The CDR3 DNA reads TGTGCCAGCACCCGCACGACAGGGAACGAAGCTTTCTTT.

The genes are TRBV29-1 and TRBJ1-5; possibly TRBD1 for D (6 bases). V was shortened by 4 bases and J by 4 bases, with 11 bases between the two germline ends. The CDR3 consists of 13 residues. Germline CDR1 and CDR2: SQVTM and ANQGSEA. In DNA, the CDR3 is TGCAGCGTTGTGTACAGGGAGAATCAGCCCCAGCATTTT. Its translation is CSVVYRENQPQHF.

The chain recombines TRBV7-9 with TRBJ1-1; 8 bases are a match to TRBD1. Germline CDR1 reads SEHNR; CDR2 reads FQNEAQ (reference sequence). V lost 7 bases, J lost 0 bases, and 4 bases stayed unmatched. The CDR3 runs to 14 residues. In nucleotides, the CDR3 is TGTGCCAGCAAGCGGACAGGGATGAACACTGAAGCTTTCTTT. Translated, it gives CASKRTGMNTEAFF.

About this clone: An end of the junction does not agree with germline; a read error may underlie this. The V call is TRBV7-9, the J call TRBJ2-1; D uncertain. This CDR3 region has 14 residues. Germline V gene lookup returns CDR1 SEHNR and CDR2 FQNEAQ (reference sequence). CDR3 sequence reads: CASTLVLASHEQFF. CDR3 nucleotide sequence: TGTGCCAGCACCTTAGTCCTCGCGAGTCATGAGCAGTTCTTC.

V and J are TRBV5-5 and TRBJ2-1; D is perhaps TRBD1 (5 bases). The CDR3 is 17 residues long. Trimming took 0 bases from V and 0 from J, leaving 13 bases between them. From germline, CDR1 is SGHKS and CDR2 YYEKEE (reference sequence). CDR3 sequence (DNA): TGTGCCAGCAGCTTGGCGCCAGGGAAGAGCTCCTACAATGAGCAGTTCTTC. Translated, it gives CASSLAPGKSSYNEQFF.

A word on this clone: The sample holds other DNA sequences that translate to the same CDR3. The chain links TRBV5-1 to TRBJ1-6; 8 positions match TRBD1. Per germline, CDR1 SGHRS and CDR2 YFSETQ. After removal of 0 bases from V and 8 bases from J, the junction contained 13 bases not matched to a gene. This CDR3 spans 18 amino acids. CDR3 DNA sequence: TGCGCCAGCAGCTTGGAACCGGGACAGGCTTGGAAAGATTCACCCCTCCACTTT. Translation gives CASSLEPGQAWKDSPLHF.

This chain links TRBV5-4 with TRBJ1-6, with 9 bases that match TRBD1. The length of the CDR3 is 16 residues. Trimming removed 3 bases from V and 4 bases from J; junction bases left unmatched: 5. Germline V gives CDR1 SGHNT, CDR2 YYREEE (reference sequence). The CDR3, as DNA: TGTGCCAGCAGCTCCGGGACAGGGCAATATAATTCACCCCTCCACTTT. Translation gives CASSSGTGQYNSPLHF.